The T cell receptor (beta chain) under discussion was sequenced for a study of shared clonotypes between healthy human individuals. The germline CDR1 and CDR2 sequences are MNHEY and SVGAGI. V was pared by 0 bases and J by 8 bases, with 15 bases between. The CDR3 length is 15 residues. Measured with immunoSEQ multiplex PCR; TCRdb has only the in-frame clones, and not every one. The repertoire holds roughly 1,600,000 clones, with about 98.5% as singletons. The TCR sequence derives from a young man in good health. The sample comprised naive CD4+ T cells sorted from blood. As to subset: CD45RA+ positively selected. J is TRBJ2-3 and V is TRBV6-5; tentatively, D is TRBD1 (5 bases). The CDR3 loop is CASSYSPTLQGTQYF. The CDR3 DNA is TGTGCCAGCAGTTACTCACCGACTCTCCAGGGTACGCAGTATTTT.